The 21 T cell receptor beta chains reported below all come from one sample, sequenced in a study of post-analysis software for immune sequencing data. Overall study results and limits: When patients were compared with controls, five TRBV segments were more frequent, TRBV5-6, TRBV5-1 and TRBV20-1 among them.

TCR beta cDNA libraries had unique molecular identifiers. Using its own MiXCR run on the PCR reads, TCRdb lists one record per CDR3 protein. This sample carries about 400,000 distinct CDR3 sequences, roughly 35% of them seen once, and the ten largest clones take 13%. Their recognized antigens are unknown. Sequencing was carried out using blood. The receptors here all came from a girl aged 10-17 years with multiple sclerosis.

The chain recombines TRBV11-2 with TRBJ1-1; D is ambiguous. Trimming stripped 5 bases from V and 5 bases from J, with 18 bases between. The CDR3 is made up of 15 amino acids. Germline values: CDR1 SGHAT, CDR2 FQNNGV. CDR3 coding DNA: TGTGCCAGCAGCCCCCGGGATACGAGAGGGACTGAAGCTTTCTTT. This sequence encodes CASSPRDTRGTEAFF.

The count of this clonotype is one. A read error may produce the germline difference seen at one junction end. This chain connects TRBV14 to TRBJ1-2; 7 nucleotides align to TRBD1. Germline lookup yields CDR1 SGHDN and CDR2 FVKESK. The CDR3 has 18 amino acids. This CDR3 reads CACSPGGRGRGRTYGYTF. CDR3 DNA: TGTGCCTGCAGTCCAGGGGGTAGGGGGCGCGGCCGAACGTATGGCTACACCTTC.

Of note for this clonotype: Given a much more abundant clone one base away, this may be a read error. V gene TRBV20-1 combines with J gene TRBJ1-6, with 12 bases fitting TRBD1. The CDR3 consists of 13 residues. The germline V gene encodes CDR1 DFQATT and CDR2 SNEGSKA (reference sequence). In nucleotides, the CDR3 is TGCGGTGCTAGTGGGACAGGGGGCTCACCCCTCCACTTT. It codes for CGASGTGGSPLHF.

This clonotype has only a few counts. As DNA, the CDR3 is TGTGCCAGCAGCAGATTAGCTCACCCCTACGAGCAGTACTTC. Residues: CASSRLAHPYEQYF. This sequence joins TRBV7-8 and TRBJ2-7, with no clear D. From germline, CDR1 is SGHVS and CDR2 FQNEAQ. Trimming took 5 bases from V and 2 from J, leaving 13 bases between them. CDR3 length equals 14 residues.

The chain joins TRBV6-5 to TRBJ2-1; the D gene could be TRBD1 or TRBD2 (5 bases each). Germline V gene data show CDR1 as MNHEY and CDR2 as SVGAGI. V lost 2 bases and J 8 bases, leaving 7 bases between the germline ends. The CDR3 extends over 12 amino acids. The CDR3 DNA reads as TGTGCCAGCAGTTACGTGGGGGATGAGCAGTTCTTC. It is translated as CASSYVGDEQFF.

The J gene is TRBJ1-2, the V gene TRBV6-5; D call uncertain. This CDR3 region has 15 residues. Trimming pared 8 bases from V and 0 bases from J, leaving 16 bases between. The germline V gene has CDR1 MNHEY and CDR2 SVGAGI. For the CDR3, the DNA is TGTGCCAGCCTAGGGTCCAGAGAGACTAACTATGGCTACACCTTC. It specifies CASLGSRETNYGYTF.

The CDR3 bases are TGTGCCAGCAGCTTGGGGCGGGACAGCCCCGAAGCCAACGTCCTGACTTTC. This translates into CASSLGRDSPEANVLTF. The chain combines TRBV5-5 with TRBJ2-6; D possibly corresponds to TRBD1 (7 bases). The CDR3 consists of 17 residues. With 0 bases removed from V and 7 bases from J, the gap between germline ends came to 17 bases. The germline V gene encodes CDR1 SGHKS and CDR2 YYEKEE (reference sequence).

The rearrangement uses TRBV3-1 and TRBJ1-1; 7 positions agree with TRBD1. J was trimmed by 7 bases and V by 6 bases; bases with no gene match: 5. Per germline, CDR1 LGHDT and CDR2 YNNKEL (reference sequence). The CDR3 spans 12 residues. The CDR3 spells CASSLQGIEAFF. DNA for the CDR3: TGTGCCAGCAGTTTACAGGGGATTGAAGCTTTCTTT.

The rearrangement uses TRBV4-1 and TRBJ2-1, with D hard to call. V shed 4 bases and J shed 7 bases, with 11 bases lying between them. Germline lookup yields CDR1 MGHRA and CDR2 YSYEKL. The CDR3 totals 13 residues. CDR3 protein: CASSRASWNEQFF. In DNA, the CDR3 is TGCGCCAGCAGCCGTGCGAGCTGGAATGAGCAGTTCTTC.

This chain joins TRBV7-2 and TRBJ2-5, with a weak D call TRBD1 (6 bases). This CDR3 contains 15 residues. Germline CDR1 SGHTA, CDR2 FQGNSA. The V and J ends lost 3 bases and 2 bases respectively, with 13 bases between them. The CDR3 DNA is TGTGCCAGCAGCTTCGCAGGGGATGCGCAAGAGACCCAGTACTTC. Translated, it gives CASSFAGDAQETQYF.

This clonotype was seen ten or more times. The V and J genes are TRBV14 and TRBJ2-4; weak D call: TRBD2 (6 bases). V dropped 1 base and J dropped 7 bases, with 8 bases sitting between them. CDR1 is SGHDN and CDR2 is FVKESK in the germline V gene. This CDR3 comprises 13 residues. The CDR3 loop is CASSQVEGNIQYF. CDR3 nucleotide sequence: TGTGCCAGCAGCCAAGTGGAGGGGAACATTCAGTACTTC.

The chain links TRBV2 to TRBJ1-1; 7 bases fit TRBD1. Germline assignment: CDR1 SNHLY and CDR2 FYNNEI. The CDR3 loop spans 14 amino acids. V shed 7 bases and J 2 bases; nucleotides not matched to a gene: 7. CDR3 DNA sequence: TGTGCCAGCACCTTGACAGGGATTAACACTGAAGCTTTCTTT. This translates into CASTLTGINTEAFF.

This clonotype has only a few counts. The chain links TRBV10-3 to TRBJ1-2, with D possibly being TRBD1 (6 bases). The V end lost 5 bases, the J end lost 3 bases, and 16 bases lay between the germline ends. CDR3 length: 15 amino acids. Germline V gene data show CDR1 as ENHRY and CDR2 as SYGVKD. CDR3: CAISLEGGDHYGYTF. In DNA form, the CDR3 reads TGTGCCATCAGTCTCGAAGGGGGGGACCACTATGGCTACACCTTC.

At least ten counts were recorded for this clonotype. An end of the junction does not agree with germline; a read error may underlie this. V and J are TRBV5-1 and TRBJ2-3, with 9 bases matching TRBD1. Germline loops: CDR1 SGHRS, CDR2 YFSETQ. There are 15 residues in the CDR3. The CDR3 here is CASSTGQGGTDTQYF. As DNA, the CDR3 is TGTGCCAGCAGCACGGGACAGGGAGGGACAGATACGCAGTATTTT.

A few counts support this clonotype. The V and J genes are TRBV18 and TRBJ2-1, with a possible D match to TRBD2 (5 bases). V shed 0 bases and J shed 0 bases, with 9 bases lying between them. The CDR3 totals 16 residues. Germline values: CDR1 KGHSH, CDR2 LQKENI. The CDR3 DNA reads TGTGCCAGCTCACCACCGACGGGGAGCTCCTACAATGAGCAGTTCTTC. It yields the protein CASSPPTGSSYNEQFF. The complete variable domain, with remaining parts taken from reference TRBV18 and TRBJ2-1, reads NAGVMQNPRHLVRRRGQEARLRCSPMKGHSHVYWYRQLPEEGLKFMVYLQKENIIDESGMPKERFSAEFPKEGPSILRIQQVVRGDSAAYFCASSPPTGSSYNEQFFGPGTRLTVL.

This clonotype was observed once. CDR3 sequence reads: CASSFDGTNEKLFF. In DNA form, the CDR3 reads TGTGCCAGCAGCTTCGATGGTACTAATGAAAAACTGTTTTTT. The chain employs TRBV7-9 and TRBJ1-4, with D hard to call. V dropped 3 bases and J dropped 2 bases, with 7 bases sitting between them. The length of the CDR3 is 14 residues. CDR1 and CDR2 from the germline V gene are SEHNR and FQNEAQ (reference sequence).

J is TRBJ1-2 and V is TRBV9; 7 bases map to TRBD1. The CDR3 is 13 amino acids. Germline lookup yields CDR1 SGDLS and CDR2 YYNGEE. V shed 0 bases, J shed 8 bases, and the junction held 4 bases outside the gene matches. As DNA, the CDR3 is TGTGCCAGCAGCGTAGAGGGGGCGCGGGGCTACACCTTC. It translates to CASSVEGARGYTF.

The J gene is TRBJ1-5, the V gene TRBV4-1; D ambiguous. The V gene's germline CDR1 is MGHRA and CDR2 YSYEKL. This CDR3 has 16 amino acids. The V end was cut by 2 bases, the J end by 2 bases, with 13 bases between. The CDR3 sequence: CASSQQEGIGNQPQHF. The CDR3 coding sequence is TGCGCCAGCAGCCAACAGGAGGGCATTGGCAATCAGCCCCAGCATTTT.

This clonotype appeared a few times. The rearrangement uses TRBV4-1 and TRBJ2-7, with D possibly matching TRBD2 (5 bases). The V gene's germline CDR1 is MGHRA and CDR2 YSYEKL. V dropped 5 bases and J dropped 5 bases, with 13 bases sitting between them. The CDR3 length is 13 residues. CDR3 bases: TGCGCCAGCAGCTCAGACGCGGGCCACGAGCAGTACTTC. Translating gives CASSSDAGHEQYF.

The chain recombines TRBV5-1 with TRBJ2-5, with TRBD1 identical over 7 bases. The V gene's germline CDR1 is SGHRS and CDR2 YFSETQ. This CDR3 is built from 15 residues. V shed 4 bases, J shed 5 bases, and the junction held 11 bases outside the gene matches. Written as DNA, the CDR3 is TGCGCCAGCAGCCCTTACAGGGGCTCCCGGGAGACCCAGTACTTC. Translated, it gives CASSPYRGSRETQYF.

This clonotype was counted between two and nine times. V is TRBV7-2 and J is TRBJ2-3; D call uncertain. CDR1 SGHTA and CDR2 FQGNSA come from the germline V gene. The CDR3 totals 13 residues. V gave up 4 bases and J gave up 2 bases, with 7 bases separating them. The chain's CDR3 is CASSSSPTDTQYF. CDR3 nucleotide sequence: TGTGCCAGCAGCTCGTCCCCCACAGATACGCAGTATTTT.